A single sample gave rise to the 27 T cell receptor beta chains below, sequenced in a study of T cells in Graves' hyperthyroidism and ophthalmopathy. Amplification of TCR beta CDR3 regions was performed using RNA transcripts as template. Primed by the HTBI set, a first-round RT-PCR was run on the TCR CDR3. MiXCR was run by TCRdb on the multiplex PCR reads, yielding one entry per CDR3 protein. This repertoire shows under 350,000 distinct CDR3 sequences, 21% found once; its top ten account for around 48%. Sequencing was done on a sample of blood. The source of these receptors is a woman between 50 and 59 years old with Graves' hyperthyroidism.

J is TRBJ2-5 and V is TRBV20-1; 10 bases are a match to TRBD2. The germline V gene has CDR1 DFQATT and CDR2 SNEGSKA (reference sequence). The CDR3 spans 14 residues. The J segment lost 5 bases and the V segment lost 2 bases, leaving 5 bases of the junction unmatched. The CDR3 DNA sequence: TGCAGTGCTAGAATAGCGGGGGGAAGGGAGACCCAGTACTTC. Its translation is CSARIAGGRETQYF.

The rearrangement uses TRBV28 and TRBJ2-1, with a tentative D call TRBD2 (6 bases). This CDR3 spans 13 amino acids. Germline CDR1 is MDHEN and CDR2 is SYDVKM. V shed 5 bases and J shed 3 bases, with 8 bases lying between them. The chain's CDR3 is CASSLAFYNEQFF. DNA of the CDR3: TGTGCCAGCAGTCTAGCGTTCTACAATGAGCAGTTCTTC.

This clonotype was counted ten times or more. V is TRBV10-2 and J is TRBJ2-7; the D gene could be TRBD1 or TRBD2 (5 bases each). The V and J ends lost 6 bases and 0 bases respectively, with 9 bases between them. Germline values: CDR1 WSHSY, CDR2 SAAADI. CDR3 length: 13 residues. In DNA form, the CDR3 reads TGCGCCAGCAGCTGGGACCGCTCCTACGAGCAGTACTTC. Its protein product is CASSWDRSYEQYF.

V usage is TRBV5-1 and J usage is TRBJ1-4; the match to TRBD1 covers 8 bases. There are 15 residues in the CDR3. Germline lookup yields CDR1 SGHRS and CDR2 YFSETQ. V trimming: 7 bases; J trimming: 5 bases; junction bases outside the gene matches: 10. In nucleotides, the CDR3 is TGCGCCAGCTGTCCCGGGACAGGTCAAAATGAAAAACTGTTTTTT. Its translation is CASCPGTGQNEKLFF.

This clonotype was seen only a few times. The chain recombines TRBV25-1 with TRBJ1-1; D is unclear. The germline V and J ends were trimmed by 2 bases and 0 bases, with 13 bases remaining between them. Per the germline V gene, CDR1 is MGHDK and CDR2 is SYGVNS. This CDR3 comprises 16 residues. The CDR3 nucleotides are TGTGCCAGCAGTGAAGGAGATAGGATTATGAACACTGAAGCTTTCTTT. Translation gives CASSEGDRIMNTEAFF. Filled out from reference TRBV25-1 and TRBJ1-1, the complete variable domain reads EADIYQTPRYLVIGTGKKITLECSQTMGHDKMYWYQQDPGMELHLIHYSYGVNSTEKGDLSSESTVSRIRTEHFPLTLESARPSHTSQYLCASSEGDRIMNTEAFFGQGTRLTVV.

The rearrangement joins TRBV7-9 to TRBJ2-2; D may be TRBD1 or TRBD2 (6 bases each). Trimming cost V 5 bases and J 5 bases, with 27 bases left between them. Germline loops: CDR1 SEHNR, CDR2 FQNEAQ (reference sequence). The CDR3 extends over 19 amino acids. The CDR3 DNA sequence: TGTGCCAGCAGCCCAGGTCGGGGGCGCGTTCCCCGAAGGACCGGGGAGCTGTTTTTT. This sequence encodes CASSPGRGRVPRRTGELFF.

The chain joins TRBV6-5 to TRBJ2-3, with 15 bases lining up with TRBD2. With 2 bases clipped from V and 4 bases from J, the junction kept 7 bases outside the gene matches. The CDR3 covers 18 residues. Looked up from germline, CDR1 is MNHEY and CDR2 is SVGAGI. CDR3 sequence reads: CASSYTGLAGGRSDTQYF. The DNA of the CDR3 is TGTGCCAGCAGTTACACTGGACTAGCGGGAGGGAGGTCAGATACGCAGTATTTT.

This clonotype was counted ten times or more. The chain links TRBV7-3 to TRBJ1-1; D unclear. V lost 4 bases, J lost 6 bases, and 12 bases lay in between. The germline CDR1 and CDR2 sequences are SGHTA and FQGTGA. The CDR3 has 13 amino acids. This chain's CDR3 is CASSSSIRAEAFF. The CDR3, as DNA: TGTGCCAGCAGCTCTAGCATCCGGGCTGAAGCTTTCTTT.

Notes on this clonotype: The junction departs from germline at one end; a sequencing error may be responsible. This CDR3 reads CARSEPPGTGQNIQYF. CDR3 sequence (DNA): TGTGCCAGAAGTGAGCCCCCTGGGACAGGGCAAAACATTCAGTACTTC. The chain combines TRBV6-1 with TRBJ2-4, with 9 bases matching TRBD1. Germline V CDR1 and CDR2: MNHNS, SASEGT. This CDR3 is built from 16 residues.

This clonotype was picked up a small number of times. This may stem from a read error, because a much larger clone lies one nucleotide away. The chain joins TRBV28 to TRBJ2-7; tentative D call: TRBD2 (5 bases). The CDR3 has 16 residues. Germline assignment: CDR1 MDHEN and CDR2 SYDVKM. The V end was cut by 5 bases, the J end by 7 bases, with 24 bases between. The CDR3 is CASSHGRSGPSREQYF. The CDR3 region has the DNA TGTGCCAGCAGTCACGGTAGAAGCGGACCCTCCAGGGAGCAGTACTTC.

Here the CDR3 DNA reads TGTGCCAGCAGTTTACCCCTTACCTACGAGCAGTACTTC. It specifies CASSLPLTYEQYF. The rearrangement uses TRBV28 and TRBJ2-7; D is uncertain. V shed 2 bases and J shed 2 bases, with 7 bases lying between them. The germline V gene encodes CDR1 MDHEN and CDR2 SYDVKM. The CDR3 length is 13 residues.

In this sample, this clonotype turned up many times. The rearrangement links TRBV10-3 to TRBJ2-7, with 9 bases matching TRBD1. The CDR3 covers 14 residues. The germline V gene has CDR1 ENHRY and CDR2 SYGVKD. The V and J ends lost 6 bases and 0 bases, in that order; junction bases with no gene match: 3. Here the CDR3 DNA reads TGTGCCATCAGAGGGACAGGGAGCTCCTACGAGCAGTACTTC. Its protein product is CAIRGTGSSYEQYF.

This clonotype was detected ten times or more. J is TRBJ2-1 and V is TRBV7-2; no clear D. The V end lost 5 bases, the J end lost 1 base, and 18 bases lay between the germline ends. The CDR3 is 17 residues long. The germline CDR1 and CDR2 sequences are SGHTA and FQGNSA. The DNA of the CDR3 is TGTGCCAGCAGCCGCTTTGGCAGGCGTAGATCCTACAATGAGCAGTTCTTC. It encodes CASSRFGRRRSYNEQFF.

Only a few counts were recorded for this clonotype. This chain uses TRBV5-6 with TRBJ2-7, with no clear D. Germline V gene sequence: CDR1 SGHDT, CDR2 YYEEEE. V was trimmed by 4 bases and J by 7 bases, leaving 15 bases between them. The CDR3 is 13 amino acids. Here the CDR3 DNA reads TGTGCCAGCAGCCCCGTAGGCAAAGGGGAGCAGTACTTC. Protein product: CASSPVGKGEQYF.

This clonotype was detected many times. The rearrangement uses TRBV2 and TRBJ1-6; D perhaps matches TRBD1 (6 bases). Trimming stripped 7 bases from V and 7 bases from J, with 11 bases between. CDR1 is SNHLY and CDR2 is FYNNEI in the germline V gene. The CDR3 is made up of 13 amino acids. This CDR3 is CASNNRENSPLHF. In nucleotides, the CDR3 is TGTGCCAGCAATAACAGGGAGAATTCACCCCTCCACTTT.

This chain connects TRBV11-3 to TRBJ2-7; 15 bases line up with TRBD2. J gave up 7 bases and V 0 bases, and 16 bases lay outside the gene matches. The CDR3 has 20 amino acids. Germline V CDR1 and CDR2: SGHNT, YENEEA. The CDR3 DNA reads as TGTGCCAGCAGCTTAGATCGGCGGACTAGCGGGAGGGCCTTCCCGGGTGAGCAGTACTTC. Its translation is CASSLDRRTSGRAFPGEQYF.

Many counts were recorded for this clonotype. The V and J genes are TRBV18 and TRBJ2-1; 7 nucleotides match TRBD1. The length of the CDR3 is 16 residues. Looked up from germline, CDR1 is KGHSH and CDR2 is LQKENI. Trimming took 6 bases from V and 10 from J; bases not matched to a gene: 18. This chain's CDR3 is CASSQTQTNRGMEQFF. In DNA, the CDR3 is TGTGCCAGCTCCCAAACTCAAACCAACAGGGGAATGGAGCAGTTCTTC.

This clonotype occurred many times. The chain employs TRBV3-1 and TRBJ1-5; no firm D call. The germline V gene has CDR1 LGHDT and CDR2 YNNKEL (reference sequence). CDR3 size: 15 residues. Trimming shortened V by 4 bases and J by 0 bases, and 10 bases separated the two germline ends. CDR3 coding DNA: TGTGCCAGCAGCCCTACGCACCATAGCAATCAGCCCCAGCATTTT. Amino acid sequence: CASSPTHHSNQPQHF.

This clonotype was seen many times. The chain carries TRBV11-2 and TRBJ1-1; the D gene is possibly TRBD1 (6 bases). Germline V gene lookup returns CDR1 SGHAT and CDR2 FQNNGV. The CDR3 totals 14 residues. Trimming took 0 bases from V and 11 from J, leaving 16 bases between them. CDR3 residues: CASSLDVGGPRAFF. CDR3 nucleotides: TGTGCCAGCAGCTTAGACGTGGGGGGCCCACGCGCTTTCTTT.

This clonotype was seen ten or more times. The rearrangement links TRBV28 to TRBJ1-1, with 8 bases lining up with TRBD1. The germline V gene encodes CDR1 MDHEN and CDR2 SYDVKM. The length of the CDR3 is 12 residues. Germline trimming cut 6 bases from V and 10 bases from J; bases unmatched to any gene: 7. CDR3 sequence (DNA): TGTGCCAGCAGACAGGGGGAGATGGGAGCTTTCTTT. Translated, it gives CASRQGEMGAFF.

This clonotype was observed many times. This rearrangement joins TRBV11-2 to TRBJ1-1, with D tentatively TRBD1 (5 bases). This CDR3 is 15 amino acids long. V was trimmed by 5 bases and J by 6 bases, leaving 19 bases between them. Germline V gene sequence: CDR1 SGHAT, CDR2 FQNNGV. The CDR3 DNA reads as TGTGCCAGCAGCAACCTAGGGCGGGGGGTTCCTGAAGCTTTCTTT. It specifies CASSNLGRGVPEAFF.

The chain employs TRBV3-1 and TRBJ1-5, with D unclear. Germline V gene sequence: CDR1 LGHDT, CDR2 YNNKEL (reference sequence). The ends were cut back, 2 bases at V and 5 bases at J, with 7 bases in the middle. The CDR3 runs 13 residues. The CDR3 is CASSQMPDQPQHF. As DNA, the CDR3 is TGTGCCAGCAGCCAAATGCCAGATCAGCCCCAGCATTTT.

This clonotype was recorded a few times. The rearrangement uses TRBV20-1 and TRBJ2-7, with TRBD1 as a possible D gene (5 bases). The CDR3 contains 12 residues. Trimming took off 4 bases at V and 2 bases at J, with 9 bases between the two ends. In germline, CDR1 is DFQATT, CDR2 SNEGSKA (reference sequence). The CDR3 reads CSAKDNTYEQYF. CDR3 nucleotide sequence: TGCAGTGCTAAGGACAACACCTACGAGCAGTACTTC.

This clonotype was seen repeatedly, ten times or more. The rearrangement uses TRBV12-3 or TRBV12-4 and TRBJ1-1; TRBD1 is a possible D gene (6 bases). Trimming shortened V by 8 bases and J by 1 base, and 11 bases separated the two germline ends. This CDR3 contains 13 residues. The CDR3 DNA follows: TGTGCCAGCCACCGGGGGGCGAACACTGAAGCTTTCTTT. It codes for CASHRGANTEAFF.

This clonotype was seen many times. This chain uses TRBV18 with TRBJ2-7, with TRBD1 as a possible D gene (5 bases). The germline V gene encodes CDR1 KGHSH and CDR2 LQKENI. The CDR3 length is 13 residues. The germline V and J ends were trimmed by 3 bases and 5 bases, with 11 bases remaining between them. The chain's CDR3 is CASSPDSYDEQYF. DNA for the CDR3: TGTGCCAGCTCACCCGACAGTTACGACGAGCAGTACTTC.

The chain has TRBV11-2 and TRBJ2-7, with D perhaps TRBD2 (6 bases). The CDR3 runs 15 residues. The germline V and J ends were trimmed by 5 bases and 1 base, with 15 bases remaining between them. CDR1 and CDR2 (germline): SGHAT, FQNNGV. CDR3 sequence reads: CASSGPWRDSYEQYF. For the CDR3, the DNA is TGTGCCAGCAGCGGCCCTTGGCGGGATTCCTACGAGCAGTACTTC.

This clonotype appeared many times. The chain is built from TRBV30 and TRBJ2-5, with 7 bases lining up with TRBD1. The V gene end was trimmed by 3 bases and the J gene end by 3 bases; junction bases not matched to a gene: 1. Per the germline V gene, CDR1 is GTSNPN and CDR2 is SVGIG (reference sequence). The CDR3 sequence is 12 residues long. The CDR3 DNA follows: TGTGCCTGGAGCACAGGGGAAGAGACCCAGTACTTC. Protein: CAWSTGEETQYF.